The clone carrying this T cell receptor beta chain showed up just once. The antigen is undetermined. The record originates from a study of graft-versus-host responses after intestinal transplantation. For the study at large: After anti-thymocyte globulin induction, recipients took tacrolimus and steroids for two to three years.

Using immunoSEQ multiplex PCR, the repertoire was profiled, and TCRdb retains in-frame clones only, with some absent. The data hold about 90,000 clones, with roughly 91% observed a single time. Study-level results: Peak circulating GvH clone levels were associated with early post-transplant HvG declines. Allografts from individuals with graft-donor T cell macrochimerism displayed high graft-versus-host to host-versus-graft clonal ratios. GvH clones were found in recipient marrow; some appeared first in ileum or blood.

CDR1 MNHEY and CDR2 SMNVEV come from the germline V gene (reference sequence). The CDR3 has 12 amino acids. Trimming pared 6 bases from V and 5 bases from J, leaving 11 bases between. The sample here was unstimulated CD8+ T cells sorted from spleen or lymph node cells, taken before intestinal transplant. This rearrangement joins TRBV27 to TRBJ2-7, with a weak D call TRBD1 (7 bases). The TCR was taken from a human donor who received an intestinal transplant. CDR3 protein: CASSRGAHEQYF. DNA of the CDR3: TGTGCCAGCAGCAGGGGGGCCCACGAGCAGTACTTC.